This T cell receptor beta chain appears in the sequencing data of a study of regulatory T cells in long-lasting Graves disease. The wider study: Over-5-year antithyroid drug use with positive TSH receptor antibodies defined persistent Graves' disease in the study.

This clonotype was counted a few times. The antigen remains unidentified. HTBI primers from iRepertoire and Arm-PCR of CDR3 regions yielded the TCR beta libraries. Study processing details: Sample data revealed approximately 62 TRBV and over 12 TRBJ segments. A single record per CDR3 protein comes from TCRdb applying MiXCR to the multiplex PCR reads. The V and J calls were determined by TCRdb, not by the authors. The profile shows under 450,000 distinct CDR3 sequences, 20% to 25% of them singletons. Study results and limitations: Between persistent patients, about 2,800 public clonotypes were shared, exceeding the 900 to 1,000 shared between new patients.

Time point indicated: persistent/refractory GD, antithyroid drugs over 5 years with positive TRAb. From PBMCs, RNA was extracted and then used to make the TCR library. One endocrinology department in Xi'an, China, was where patients came from. Germline V gene sequence: CDR1 LNHNV, CDR2 YYDKDF (reference sequence). CDR3 size: 16 residues. Trimming took 5 bases from V and 2 from J, leaving 13 bases between them. The sequencing here drew on peripheral blood mononuclear cells (PBMCs), taken when the disease was refractory, from a patient treated with antithyroid drugs. This chain joins TRBV15 and TRBJ2-6; possible D gene TRBD1, 6 bases. The receptor's source is a woman in her forties with Graves disease. The CDR3 bases are TGTGCCACCAGCGGAACAGGGTTTCCTGGGGCCAACGTCCTGACTTTC. Amino acid sequence: CATSGTGFPGANVLTF.